Each of the 24 T cell receptor beta chains below was sequenced from the same sample in a study of prognosis after radiotherapy for stage I lung cancer. Two rounds of multiplex PCR amplified TCR beta CDR3 from genomic DNA. TRBV and TRBJ genes each had their own specific primers in first-round PCR. TCRdb re-derived calls from the multiplex PCR reads in MiXCR, one entry per CDR3 protein. Of over 10,000 distinct CDR3 sequences listed, roughly 50% are singletons. The sample in question was PBMCs, obtained before or after stereotactic body radiation therapy (not recorded which). These receptors were obtained from a donor aged 50 or older with non-small cell lung cancer.

Note on this clonotype: A far larger clone is just one base off, so this is likely a read error. The CDR3 protein is CARSFVSDEQFF. In nucleotides, the CDR3 is TGTGCCAGAAGCTTCGTGTCGGATGAGCAGTTCTTC. The V and J genes are TRBV28 and TRBJ2-4; D call uncertain. With the DNA end fitting TRBJ2-1 better, the J assignment may be wrong. Germline assignment: CDR1 MDHEN and CDR2 SYDVKM. The CDR3 sequence is 12 residues long.

The chain carries TRBV14 and TRBJ1-5; D not certain. Trimming stripped 1 base from V and 13 bases from J, with 17 bases between. CDR1 is SGHDN, CDR2 FVKESK, per germline. The CDR3 covers 14 residues. CDR3 region: CASSQVVEQRPQHF. Here the CDR3 DNA reads TGTGCCAGCAGCCAAGTGGTGGAACAGCGGCCACAGCATTTT.

This clonotype was detected ten times or more. The chain is built from TRBV10-3 and TRBJ2-7; D not certain. The CDR3 is 12 residues long. The V end lost 3 bases, the J end lost 1 base, and 4 bases lay between the germline ends. Germline V gives CDR1 ENHRY, CDR2 SYGVKD. CDR3 coding DNA: TGTGCCATCAGTGAACTATCCTACGAGCAGTACTTC. This sequence encodes CAISELSYEQYF.

This clonotype was picked up one time. This chain links TRBV6-1 with TRBJ2-6, with D uncertain. The CDR3 loop spans 15 amino acids. The V gene's germline CDR1 is MNHNS and CDR2 SASEGT. V lost 7 bases and J lost 8, with 18 bases in between. CDR3 coding DNA: TGTGCCAGCAAAAGCGCAGCCTCTGGTTCCAACGTCCTGACTTTC. Translation: CASKSAASGSNVLTF.

Note on this clonotype: A read error may be the cause here, since a much bigger clone is one base away. V and J are TRBV19 and TRBJ2-1; TRBD2 matches 7 bases. V lost 3 bases to trimming and J lost 12 bases; unmatched junction nucleotides: 11. The CDR3 has 14 amino acids. Per the germline V gene, CDR1 is LNHDA and CDR2 is SQIVND (reference sequence). CDR3 bases: TGTGCCAGTAGTATCGGAGGGACCGGGGGGTGGCAGTTCTTC. Protein sequence: CASSIGGTGGWQFF.

This clonotype has at least ten counts. The chain combines TRBV2 with TRBJ2-4, with TRBD1 matching 7 bases. Per germline, CDR1 SNHLY and CDR2 FYNNEI. V lost 7 bases, J lost 2 bases, and 8 bases stayed unmatched. This CDR3 contains 15 residues. The CDR3 DNA sequence: TGTGCCAGCAAGACAGGGATCGCGTCCAAAAACATTCAGTACTTC. It translates to CASKTGIASKNIQYF.

V and J are TRBV20-1 and TRBJ2-3; D uncertain. V dropped 2 bases and J dropped 2 bases, with 14 bases sitting between them. The CDR3 length is 15 residues. CDR1 is DFQATT and CDR2 is SNEGSKA in the germline V gene (reference sequence). Here the CDR3 DNA reads TGCAGTGCTAGAACTACGAATTCGGACACAGATACGCAGTATTTT. This codes for CSARTTNSDTDTQYF.

In its sample, this clonotype ranks as medium-sized. The chain's CDR3 is CASSDSSRGTEAFF. CDR3 DNA sequence: TGTGCCAGCAGTGACTCGTCCAGGGGCACTGAAGCTTTCTTT. The V and J genes are TRBV6-4 and TRBJ1-1, with D possibly matching TRBD1 (6 bases). The germline V gene has CDR1 MRHNA and CDR2 SNTAGT. V was cut by 0 bases and J by 4 bases, with 9 bases left in between. The CDR3 sequence is 14 residues long.

The chain links TRBV7-6 to TRBJ2-7; D possibly uses TRBD1 or TRBD2 (5 bases each). Trimming took off 1 base at V and 0 bases at J, with 13 bases between the two ends. Germline loops: CDR1 SGHVS, CDR2 FNYEAQ. CDR3 size: 16 residues. The CDR3 region has the DNA TGTGCCAGCAGCTTAGAGGGGCGGGCAAGCTCCTACGAGCAGTACTTC. Translating gives CASSLEGRASSYEQYF.

Many counts were recorded for this clonotype. The chain uses TRBV6-9 and TRBJ2-5, with 10 bases identical to TRBD1. Germline V CDR1 and CDR2: MNHGY, SVAAGI. The ends lost 3 bases at V and 2 bases at J; junction bases unmatched: 9. The CDR3 extends over 17 amino acids. The CDR3 here is CASSYPGTGEDQETQYF. The CDR3 coding sequence is TGTGCCAGCAGTTACCCCGGGACAGGGGAAGATCAAGAGACCCAGTACTTC.

Sample share makes this clonotype medium-sized. The chain carries TRBV30 and TRBJ2-3; perhaps TRBD2 as D (5 bases). This CDR3 has 15 residues. Germline loops: CDR1 GTSNPN, CDR2 SVGIG (reference sequence). Trimming shortened V by 2 bases and J by 3 bases, and 15 bases separated the two germline ends. DNA of the CDR3: TGTGCCTGGAGTACCACCACACGAGGGACAGATACGCAGTATTTT. This codes for CAWSTTTRGTDTQYF.

This clonotype qualifies as medium-sized. The genes are TRBV5-1 and TRBJ2-3; 9 bases are shared with TRBD2. This CDR3 region has 13 residues. Trimming took 5 bases from V and 11 from J; bases not matched to a gene: 9. The V gene's germline CDR1 is SGHRS and CDR2 YFSETQ. The DNA for the CDR3 is TGCGCCAGCAGGGATATAGCGGGAGTAGTGCAGTATTTT. Translated: CASRDIAGVVQYF.

The chain uses TRBV27 and TRBJ2-6; no clear D gene. V lost 5 bases and J 3 bases, leaving 11 bases between the germline ends. The CDR3 spans 15 residues. CDR1 MNHEY and CDR2 SMNVEV come from the germline V gene (reference sequence). The CDR3 reads CASSITVGGANVLTF. The CDR3 DNA sequence: TGTGCCAGCAGTATCACAGTTGGTGGGGCCAACGTCCTGACTTTC.

By share of the sample, this clonotype is medium-sized. The chain employs TRBV20-1 and TRBJ1-6, with 7 bases lining up with TRBD1. V lost 3 bases, J lost 6 bases, and 2 bases stayed unmatched. CDR3 length: 13 amino acids. The V gene's germline CDR1 is DFQATT and CDR2 SNEGSKA (reference sequence). CDR3 protein: CSASGTANSPLHF. The CDR3 nucleotides are TGCAGTGCTAGCGGGACAGCTAATTCACCCCTCCACTTT.

This clonotype was detected only a few times. The chain is built from TRBV6-2 or TRBV6-3 and TRBJ1-2, with D possibly matching TRBD1 (5 bases). Germline CDR1 MNHEY, CDR2 SVGEGT. Trimming left V 2 bases short and J 4 bases short, with 11 bases between. The length of the CDR3 is 14 residues. CDR3: CASSYAGESYGYTF. CDR3 coding DNA: TGTGCCAGCAGTTACGCGGGGGAAAGCTATGGCTACACCTTC.

This clonotype was counted many times. A far larger clone is one base from this, pointing to a likely read error. V is TRBV6-2 or TRBV6-3 and J is TRBJ2-1, with 7 positions matching TRBD2. The CDR3 extends over 15 amino acids. Germline trimming cut 7 bases from V and 4 bases from J; bases unmatched to any gene: 10. From germline, CDR1 is MNHEY and CDR2 SVGEGT. This chain's CDR3 is CASILGAGAYNEQFF. The CDR3 DNA is TGTGCCAGCATTCTAGGGGCGGGAGCATACAATGAGCAGTTCTTC.

A word on this clonotype: It differs at one base from a far larger clone, so likely a read error. The chain carries TRBV7-8 and TRBJ2-1; tentatively, D is TRBD1 (6 bases). Trimming pared 2 bases from V and 10 bases from J, leaving 9 bases between. This CDR3 has 12 amino acids. Germline CDR1 is SGHVS and CDR2 is FQNEAQ. The CDR3 sequence: CASSLSQGEQFF. The CDR3 nucleotides are TGTGCCAGCAGCTTATCCCAGGGGGAGCAGTTCTTC. The full variable domain, in which reference TRBV7-8 and TRBJ2-1 provide the parts outside the CDR3, is GAGVSQSPRYKVAKRGQDVALRCDPISGHVSLFWYQQALGQGPEFLTYFQNEAQLDKSGLPSDRFFAERPEGSVSTLKIQRTQQEDSAVYLCASSLSQGEQFFGPGTRLTVL.

Notes on this clonotype: One end of the junction does not line up with germline, which may come from a read error. V and J are TRBV6-9 and TRBJ2-6; D uncertain. The CDR3 sequence is 15 residues long. CDR1 is MNHGY, CDR2 SVAAGI, per germline. The CDR3 loop reads CDSSLSSSGANVLTF. The CDR3 nucleotides are TGTGACAGCAGTTTGAGTAGCTCTGGGGCCAACGTCCTGACTTTC.

A single count supports this clonotype. At one of its ends the junction is not consistent with the germline gene, which may arise from a read error. This sequence joins TRBV6-9 and TRBJ2-1; 12 bases match TRBD2. Per the germline V gene, CDR1 is MNHGY and CDR2 is SVAAGI. This CDR3 region has 20 residues. The CDR3 is CVSSYDSRLAGASYYNDQFF. The CDR3, as DNA: TGTGTCAGCAGTTACGATTCGAGACTAGCGGGAGCTAGCTACTACAATGATCAGTTCTTC.

The chain employs TRBV5-1 and TRBJ2-1; no firm D call. The V end lost 1 base, the J end lost 5 bases, and 7 bases lay between the germline ends. The CDR3 is 13 residues long. Looked up from germline, CDR1 is SGHRS and CDR2 is YFSETQ. CDR3 sequence reads: CASSLLLDNEQFF. The CDR3 bases are TGCGCCAGCAGCTTGTTACTCGACAATGAGCAGTTCTTC.

The gene calls are TRBV5-1 and TRBJ2-6; unclear D gene. The CDR3 length is 14 residues. Trimming stripped 6 bases from V and 4 bases from J, with 11 bases between. The germline V gene encodes CDR1 SGHRS and CDR2 YFSETQ. The CDR3 DNA reads as TGCGCCAGCATGTTGGTGTCCGGGGCCAACGTCCTGACTTTC. It is translated as CASMLVSGANVLTF.

V usage is TRBV19 and J usage is TRBJ1-2, with 7 nucleotides matching TRBD1. The CDR3 is 15 amino acids. The germline CDR1 and CDR2 sequences are LNHDA and SQIVND (reference sequence). The V segment lost 4 bases and the J segment 0 bases; nucleotides outside the gene matches: 5. The CDR3 sequence: CASSSQGVANYGYTF. The CDR3 nucleotides are TGTGCCAGTAGTAGTCAGGGGGTAGCTAACTATGGCTACACCTTC.

This clonotype was seen many times. This rearrangement joins TRBV3-1 to TRBJ2-7; D gene uncertain. The germline V gene has CDR1 LGHDT and CDR2 YNNKEL (reference sequence). CDR3 length equals 13 residues. The V gene lost 1 base and the J gene lost 1 base, with 5 bases spanning the gap. CDR3 sequence (DNA): TGTGCCAGCAGCCAAGTCGGGTCCTACGAGCAGTACTTC. Encoded protein: CASSQVGSYEQYF.

This clonotype was observed many times. The chain uses TRBV30 and TRBJ2-7, with D possibly matching TRBD2 (7 bases). Germline CDR1 is GTSNPN and CDR2 is SVGIG (reference sequence). CDR3 size: 16 residues. Deletions cut 0 bases from V and 4 bases from J, with 19 bases between. In DNA, the CDR3 is TGTGCCTGGAGTGTACGAGGCGGGGGCGCATCATACGAGCAGTACTTC. As protein: CAWSVRGGGASYEQYF.